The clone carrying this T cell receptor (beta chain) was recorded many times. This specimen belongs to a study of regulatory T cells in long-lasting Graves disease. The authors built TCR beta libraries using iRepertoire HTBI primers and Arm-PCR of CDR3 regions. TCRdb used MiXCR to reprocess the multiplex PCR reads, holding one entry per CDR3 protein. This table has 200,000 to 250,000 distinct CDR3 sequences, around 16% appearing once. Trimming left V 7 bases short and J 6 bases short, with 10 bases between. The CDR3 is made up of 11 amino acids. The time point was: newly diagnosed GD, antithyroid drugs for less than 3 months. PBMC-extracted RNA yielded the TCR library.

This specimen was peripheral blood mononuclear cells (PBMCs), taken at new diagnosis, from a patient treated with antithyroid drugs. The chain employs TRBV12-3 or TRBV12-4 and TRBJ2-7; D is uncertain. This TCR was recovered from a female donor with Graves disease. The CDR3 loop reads CASTLTGEQYF. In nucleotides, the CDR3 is TGTGCCAGCACCTTAACGGGCGAGCAGTACTTC.